This TCR beta chain was profiled in a study of cytomegalovirus exposure and HLA in healthy donors. Findings and caveats of the study: As a later analysis revealed, most CMV-associated TCR beta chains appeared HLA-restricted. Earlier analysis looked at TCR beta V segments, and most were productive about 87% or about 30% of the time.

This PCR relied on a set of 60 Vbeta primers and 13 Jbeta primers. Data came from immunoSEQ multiplex PCR; TCRdb stores just in-frame clones and leaves some out. Of approximately 120,000 clones listed, just under 70% are singletons. As regards this clone: What it binds is unknown.

Deletions cut 6 bases from V and 6 bases from J, with 12 bases between. The CDR3 is 14 residues long. Germline values: CDR1 MGHDK, CDR2 SYGVNS. Healthy bone marrow donors supplied every sample. The clonotype was recovered from a woman between 70 and 85 years old in good health and CMV-seropositive. Sequenced sample: PBMCs. The chain combines TRBV25-1 with TRBJ1-6; D is perhaps TRBD1 (6 bases). The CDR3 region is CASRQGRGNSPLHF. In DNA form, the CDR3 reads TGTGCCAGCAGACAGGGTCGAGGTAATTCACCCCTCCACTTT.